The rows below give T cell receptor beta chains drawn from one sample of a study of STAT3 mutations in large granular lymphocyte leukemia. Clones were read by immunoSEQ multiplex PCR, and TCRdb kept only the in-frame ones, dropping some. The sample lists 10,000 to 15,000 clones, 90% occurring once. Sequenced material: peripheral blood mononuclear cells. These receptors came from a man aged 35-49 years with T-cell large granular lymphocyte leukemia. Some clones in this sample may be carry-over from other donors' samples. CDR3s include the opening cysteine and the closing phenylalanine or tryptophan. A D gene is named only where the DNA matches it firmly. Size is stated for part of the rows, as once, few or many counts, or as a class when the clone is expanded.

j_gene: TRBJ1-1; d_gene: .; len: 12; abundance: medium-sized; v_gene: TRBV6-5; CDR3nt: TGTGCCAGCACCTCCTTTCCCGGTGAAGCTTTCTTT; CDR3aa: CASTSFPGEAFF
j_gene: TRBJ1-1; d_gene: TRBD1; len: 16; abundance: .; v_gene: TRBV5-1; CDR3nt: TGCGCCAGCAGCCCGGACAGGGGGCGCCTAGGGACTGAAGCTTTCTTT; CDR3aa: CASSPDRGRLGTEAFF
j_gene: TRBJ2-2; d_gene: .; len: 13; abundance: .; v_gene: TRBV5-1; CDR3nt: TGCGCCAGCAGCTCCGAAGGGAACGGGGAGCTGTTTTTT; CDR3aa: CASSSEGNGELFF
j_gene: TRBJ2-5; d_gene: .; len: 13; abundance: .; v_gene: TRBV29-1; CDR3nt: TGCAGCGTTGATTCGGGGGTAATTGAGACCCAGTACTTC; CDR3aa: CSVDSGVIETQYF
j_gene: TRBJ2-3; d_gene: TRBD2; len: 16; abundance: few; v_gene: TRBV4-3; CDR3nt: TGCGCCAGCAGCCAAGGCCTAGCGGGGGGGCAAGATACGCAGTATTTT; CDR3aa: CASSQGLAGGQDTQYF
j_gene: TRBJ2-3; d_gene: .; len: 16; abundance: .; v_gene: TRBV7-9; CDR3nt: TGTGCCAGCAGCTTAAGTAGTAGAGCCGGCGCAGATACGCAGTATTTT; CDR3aa: CASSLSSRAGADTQYF
j_gene: TRBJ1-2; d_gene: .; len: 15; abundance: .; v_gene: TRBV18; CDR3nt: TGTGCCAGCTCACCACCGAAGCCAGGGGTTGATGGCTACACCTTC; CDR3aa: CASSPPKPGVDGYTF
j_gene: TRBJ2-5; d_gene: .; len: 13; abundance: .; v_gene: TRBV19; CDR3nt: TGTGCCAGTAGTACGGAGGGGCGGGAGACCCAGTACTTC; CDR3aa: CASSTEGRETQYF
j_gene: TRBJ1-2; d_gene: TRBD1; len: 16; abundance: .; v_gene: TRBV28; CDR3nt: TGTGCCAGCCGGTCCCCACCAGGGGGGGAGAACTATGGCTACACCTTC; CDR3aa: CASRSPPGGENYGYTF
j_gene: TRBJ2-3; d_gene: .; len: 12; abundance: .; v_gene: TRBV18; CDR3nt: TGTGCCAGCTCACCTCAGGGAGATACGCAGTATTTT; CDR3aa: CASSPQGDTQYF
j_gene: TRBJ2-7; d_gene: .; len: 13; abundance: .; v_gene: TRBV6-5; CDR3nt: TGTGCCAGCAGTTACGGGGTCCACTACGAGCAGTACTTC; CDR3aa: CASSYGVHYEQYF
j_gene: TRBJ2-5; d_gene: TRBD2; len: 15; abundance: .; v_gene: TRBV4-3; CDR3nt: TGCGCCAGCAGCTTAGGAAGCGGGAGAGGGGAGACCCAGTACTTC; CDR3aa: CASSLGSGRGETQYF
j_gene: TRBJ2-7; d_gene: TRBD1; len: 16; abundance: .; v_gene: TRBV10-2; CDR3nt: TGCGCCAGCACCTCGGGACAGGGGGTATTCTCCTACGAGCAGTACTTC; CDR3aa: CASTSGQGVFSYEQYF
j_gene: TRBJ1-6; d_gene: TRBD1; len: 12; abundance: .; v_gene: TRBV19; CDR3nt: TGTGCCAGTGGGACAGGATATTCACCCCTCCACTTT; CDR3aa: CASGTGYSPLHF
j_gene: TRBJ1-1; d_gene: .; len: 15; abundance: .; v_gene: TRBV5-1; CDR3nt: TGCGCCAGCAGCTCTGGGGGCTTAATGAACACTGAAGCTTTCTTT; CDR3aa: CASSSGGLMNTEAFF
j_gene: TRBJ2-7; d_gene: TRBD2; len: 14; abundance: .; v_gene: TRBV29-1; CDR3nt: TGCAGCGTGGGTTCAGCGGGGGTGAATTACGAGCAGTACTTC; CDR3aa: CSVGSAGVNYEQYF
j_gene: TRBJ1-5; d_gene: TRBD1; len: 15; abundance: .; v_gene: TRBV19; CDR3nt: TGTGCCAGTAGGCTGGACAGGGCCAGCAATCAGCCCCAGCATTTT; CDR3aa: CASRLDRASNQPQHF
j_gene: TRBJ2-5; d_gene: .; len: 15; abundance: .; v_gene: TRBV5-4; CDR3nt: TGTGCCAGCAGCTTGGGAGCCTCCGGAGGGGAGACCCAGTACTTC; CDR3aa: CASSLGASGGETQYF
j_gene: TRBJ1-1; d_gene: .; len: 15; abundance: .; v_gene: TRBV18; CDR3nt: TGTGCCAGCTCACCGATGACAGGTGTGAACACTGAAGCTTTCTTT; CDR3aa: CASSPMTGVNTEAFF
j_gene: TRBJ1-6; d_gene: TRBD1; len: 16; abundance: .; v_gene: TRBV10-3; CDR3nt: TGTGCCATCAGTGAAAAGTCGGGACAGGGAAATTCACCCCTCCACTTT; CDR3aa: CAISEKSGQGNSPLHF
j_gene: TRBJ2-7; d_gene: .; len: 14; abundance: .; v_gene: TRBV18; CDR3nt: TGTGCCAGCTCACCGCCCAGGCTCCCCTACGAGCAGTACTTC; CDR3aa: CASSPPRLPYEQYF
j_gene: TRBJ1-1; d_gene: .; len: 13; abundance: .; v_gene: TRBV11-2; CDR3nt: TGTGCCACCATCGCGGGACTGAACACTGAAGCTTTCTTT; CDR3aa: CATIAGLNTEAFF
j_gene: TRBJ2-2; d_gene: TRBD1; len: 14; abundance: .; v_gene: TRBV6-5; CDR3nt: TGTGCCAGCGAGCCTGGACAGGGCCACGGGGAGCTGTTTTTT; CDR3aa: CASEPGQGHGELFF
j_gene: TRBJ2-2; d_gene: .; len: 15; abundance: .; v_gene: TRBV9; CDR3nt: TGTGCCAGCAGCGTAGTCGGGGGCTACACCGGGGAGCTGTTTTTT; CDR3aa: CASSVVGGYTGELFF
j_gene: TRBJ1-6; d_gene: .; len: 11; abundance: .; v_gene: TRBV20-1; CDR3nt: TGCAGTGCTACCCCTTCTTCACCCCTCCACTTT; CDR3aa: CSATPSSPLHF
j_gene: TRBJ2-1; d_gene: .; len: 13; abundance: .; v_gene: TRBV5-1; CDR3nt: TGCGCCAGCAGCGCCCTCCAGAACAATGAGCAGTTCTTC; CDR3aa: CASSALQNNEQFF
j_gene: TRBJ1-2; d_gene: .; len: 13; abundance: .; v_gene: TRBV7-2; CDR3nt: TGTGCCAGCAGCCCCGGGGTTAACTATGGCTACACCTTC; CDR3aa: CASSPGVNYGYTF
j_gene: TRBJ2-7; d_gene: .; len: 18; abundance: once; v_gene: TRBV29-1; CDR3nt: TGCAGCGTTGAAGATGGAGAGGTCCGGGAAGGGAGCCCAAACGAGCAGTACTTC; CDR3aa: CSVEDGEVREGSPNEQYF
j_gene: TRBJ1-2; d_gene: .; len: 15; abundance: .; v_gene: TRBV18; CDR3nt: TGTGCCAGCTCACCAACGGGAAAAACCAACTATGGCTACACCTTC; CDR3aa: CASSPTGKTNYGYTF
j_gene: TRBJ1-2; d_gene: .; len: 15; abundance: .; v_gene: TRBV11-2; CDR3nt: TGTGCCAGCAGCTTGTCGGGGGGAGGACACTATGGCTACACCTTC; CDR3aa: CASSLSGGGHYGYTF
j_gene: TRBJ1-2; d_gene: TRBD1; len: 14; abundance: .; v_gene: TRBV5-4; CDR3nt: TGTGCCAGCAGCTCCGGACAGGGTCGGGGTGGCTACACCTTC; CDR3aa: CASSSGQGRGGYTF
j_gene: TRBJ1-2; d_gene: .; len: 15; abundance: once; v_gene: TRBV18; CDR3nt: TGTGCCAGCTCACCACCTCCGGATTCAGGTTATGGCTACACCTTC; CDR3aa: CASSPPPDSGYGYTF
j_gene: TRBJ1-1; d_gene: TRBD1; len: 14; abundance: .; v_gene: TRBV5-1; CDR3nt: TGCGCCAGCAGACGGGACAGGGGGAACACTGAAGCTTTCTTT; CDR3aa: CASRRDRGNTEAFF
j_gene: TRBJ2-1; d_gene: .; len: 15; abundance: .; v_gene: TRBV7-8; CDR3nt: TGTGCCAGCAGCTTAGGTGTTTCGCTAGCTGATGAGCAGTTCTTC; CDR3aa: CASSLGVSLADEQFF
j_gene: TRBJ2-7; d_gene: .; len: 15; abundance: .; v_gene: TRBV5-1; CDR3nt: TGCGCCAGCAGCTTGGAGTGGGCAGGACCCTACGAGCAGTACTTC; CDR3aa: CASSLEWAGPYEQYF
j_gene: TRBJ1-5; d_gene: .; len: 16; abundance: .; v_gene: TRBV28; CDR3nt: TGTGCCAGCAGTTTCCCGGGGGGAGATAGCAATCAGCCCCAGCATTTT; CDR3aa: CASSFPGGDSNQPQHF
j_gene: TRBJ1-1; d_gene: TRBD1; len: 15; abundance: .; v_gene: TRBV15; CDR3nt: TGTGCCACCAGCAGAGGCGGGACAGGGAACACTGAAGCTTTCTTT; CDR3aa: CATSRGGTGNTEAFF
j_gene: TRBJ2-1; d_gene: .; len: 12; abundance: .; v_gene: TRBV5-4; CDR3nt: TGTGCCAGCAGTAACGGGGACAATGAGCAGTTCTTC; CDR3aa: CASSNGDNEQFF
j_gene: TRBJ1-1; d_gene: TRBD1; len: 14; abundance: .; v_gene: TRBV18; CDR3nt: TGTGCCAGCTCCCTGGGACAGGGGAACACTGAAGCTTTCTTT; CDR3aa: CASSLGQGNTEAFF
j_gene: TRBJ2-7; d_gene: TRBD1; len: 15; abundance: .; v_gene: TRBV5-5; CDR3nt: TGTGCCAGCAGCTCGCCGGGACAGGGTTTCTACGAGCAGTACTTC; CDR3aa: CASSSPGQGFYEQYF
j_gene: TRBJ1-1; d_gene: .; len: 13; abundance: .; v_gene: TRBV9; CDR3nt: TGTGCCAGCAGCGTTGGGACGGGAACTGAAGCTTTCTTT; CDR3aa: CASSVGTGTEAFF
j_gene: TRBJ2-7; d_gene: .; len: 12; abundance: .; v_gene: TRBV7-9; CDR3nt: TGTGCCAGCAGCGCCGCCCTCGCAGGGCAGTACTTC; CDR3aa: CASSAALAGQYF
j_gene: TRBJ1-1; d_gene: .; len: 13; abundance: .; v_gene: TRBV5-1; CDR3nt: TGCGCCAGCAGCTTATTGGTGAACACTGAAGCTTTCTTT; CDR3aa: CASSLLVNTEAFF
j_gene: TRBJ2-7; d_gene: .; len: 15; abundance: .; v_gene: TRBV4-3; CDR3nt: TGCGCCAGCAGCCAAGATCTCGGAGGGTCCTACGAGCAGTACTTC; CDR3aa: CASSQDLGGSYEQYF